The 21 T cell receptor beta chains presented below share a single source sample, sequenced in a study of T cell responses to AZD1222 COVID-19 vaccine. TCRdb keeps only in-frame clones here, not all; method: immunoSEQ multiplex PCR. The sample includes tens of thousands of clones, 80% to 90% of them seen just once. The material was peripheral blood, obtained on day 0 of AZD1222 vaccination. The receptors shown here come from an adult in good health.

V and J are TRBV11-3 and TRBJ2-1; TRBD1 matches 7 bases. The V segment lost 1 base and the J segment 1 base; nucleotides outside the gene matches: 4. This CDR3 comprises 16 residues. CDR1 is SGHNT and CDR2 is YENEEA in the germline V gene. CDR3 bases: TGTGCCAGCAGCTTAGTGACAGGGAGTTCCTACAATGAGCAGTTCTTC. It yields the protein CASSLVTGSSYNEQFF.

V and J are TRBV18 and TRBJ1-2; 10 nucleotides align to TRBD1. The ends lost 1 base at V and 7 bases at J; junction bases unmatched: 9. CDR3 length: 16 residues. The germline V gene has CDR1 KGHSH and CDR2 LQKENI. CDR3 sequence: CASSPQPIGTGVGYTF. Written as DNA, the CDR3 is TGTGCCAGCTCACCACAGCCCATCGGGACAGGGGTTGGCTACACCTTC.

The chain has TRBV4-1 and TRBJ1-1; unclear D gene. CDR1 is MGHRA and CDR2 is YSYEKL in the germline V gene. This CDR3 region has 16 residues. The V gene lost 1 base and the J gene lost 0 bases, with 12 bases spanning the gap. The CDR3 reads CASSQVPSAVNTEAFF. The CDR3 bases are TGCGCCAGCAGCCAAGTCCCAAGTGCCGTGAACACTGAAGCTTTCTTT.

V and J are TRBV6-5 and TRBJ1-6; the D gene is possibly TRBD1 (6 bases). The CDR3 has 12 amino acids. Germline V lookup: CDR1 MNHEY, CDR2 SVGAGI. Trimming removed 8 bases at V and 7 bases at J, with 9 bases between. The chain's CDR3 is CASSRGNSPLHF. CDR3 nucleotide sequence: TGTGCCAGCTCCAGGGGAAATTCACCCCTCCACTTT.

The V gene is TRBV6-8, the J gene TRBJ1-2; D might be TRBD1 (5 bases). CDR3 length: 13 amino acids. Germline V gives CDR1 MNHGY, CDR2 SAAAGT. V lost 6 bases, J lost 2 bases, and 10 bases lay in between. CDR3 in DNA: TGTGCCAGCAGAGCGGGACGGAACTATGGCTACACCTTC. The encoded protein is CASRAGRNYGYTF.

J is TRBJ2-7 and V is TRBV19, with no clear D. Per germline, CDR1 LNHDA and CDR2 SQIVND (reference sequence). V dropped 2 bases and J dropped 5 bases, with 7 bases sitting between them. This CDR3 comprises 12 residues. The CDR3 DNA reads TGTGCCAGTAGTATAAACCCCCACGAGCAGTACTTC. Protein: CASSINPHEQYF.

The chain carries TRBV7-9 and TRBJ2-7; D is undetermined. V lost 4 bases, J lost 6 bases, and 13 bases lay in between. The germline CDR1 and CDR2 sequences are SEHNR and FQNEAQ (reference sequence). This CDR3 comprises 13 residues. This chain's CDR3 is CASSSTSLTEQYF. The CDR3 nucleotides are TGTGCCAGCAGCTCGACGTCTTTAACCGAGCAGTACTTC.

The V call is TRBV6-2 or TRBV6-3, the J call TRBJ2-2; the D gene is possibly TRBD2 (6 bases). This CDR3 has 14 residues. The V gene lost 5 bases and the J gene lost 2 bases, with 9 bases spanning the gap. CDR1 and CDR2 from the germline V gene are MNHEY and SVGEGT. CDR3 DNA sequence: TGTGCCAGCAGTCTAGCGATTAACACCGGGGAGCTGTTTTTT. It yields the protein CASSLAINTGELFF.

The CDR3 DNA reads as TGTGCCAGCAGCCAGCCGGGACGGACCTCAAATGAAAAACTGTTTTTT. The encoded protein is CASSQPGRTSNEKLFF. This rearrangement joins TRBV3-1 (or the pseudogene TRBV3-2) to TRBJ1-4, with D possibly being TRBD1 (5 bases). Trimming took off 3 bases at V and 5 bases at J, with 16 bases between the two ends. Per germline, CDR1 LGHDT and CDR2 YNNKEL (reference sequence). There are 16 residues in the CDR3.

This clone appeared once. This chain links TRBV30 with TRBJ2-7; TRBD2 might be the D (5 bases). In germline, CDR1 is GTSNPN, CDR2 SVGIG (reference sequence). The CDR3 sequence is 15 residues long. V lost 4 bases, J lost 1 base, and 17 bases lay in between. The CDR3: CAWTGIGRSSYEQYF. CDR3 nucleotides: TGTGCCTGGACGGGGATCGGGCGGAGTTCCTACGAGCAGTACTTC. The full variable domain, its missing parts supplied by reference TRBV30 and TRBJ2-7, is SQTIHQWPATLVQPVGSPLSLECTVEGTSNPNLYWYRQAAGRGLQLLFYSVGIGQISSEVPQNLSASRPQDRQFILSSKKLLLSDSGFYLCAWTGIGRSSYEQYFGPGTRLTVT.

V and J are TRBV11-2 and TRBJ2-7; TRBD2 might be the D (7 bases). Germline values: CDR1 SGHAT, CDR2 FQNNGV. V gave up 1 base and J gave up 1 base, with 14 bases separating them. This CDR3 contains 16 residues. The CDR3 loop is CASSLGGGRRSYEQYF. The CDR3 DNA sequence: TGTGCCAGCAGCTTAGGGGGGGGGCGGAGATCCTACGAGCAGTACTTC.

This chain connects TRBV19 to TRBJ1-1; D is possibly TRBD1 (5 bases). The CDR3 consists of 15 residues. The V end lost 7 bases, the J end lost 3 bases, and 18 bases lay between the germline ends. From germline, CDR1 is LNHDA and CDR2 SQIVND (reference sequence). CDR3 sequence (DNA): TGTGCCAGTATGGGGGTCGGACCTAGGCACACTGAAGCTTTCTTT. Its protein product is CASMGVGPRHTEAFF.

This clone occurred once. The chain links TRBV18 to TRBJ2-5, with 8 bases lining up with TRBD1. Germline CDR1 KGHSH, CDR2 LQKENI. V lost 3 bases, J lost 3 bases, and 3 bases stayed unmatched. CDR3 length: 14 residues. This CDR3 is CASSPGTGKETQYF. Written as DNA, the CDR3 is TGTGCCAGCTCACCCGGGACAGGAAAAGAGACCCAGTACTTC.

The chain carries TRBV4-2 and TRBJ2-7, with 9 bases identical to TRBD1. The germline gives CDR1 LGHNA, CDR2 YNFKEQ. J lost 5 bases, V lost 0 bases, and 5 bases had no gene match. The CDR3 is 15 amino acids. Here the CDR3 DNA reads TGTGCCAGCAGCCAAGATCCCGGGACAGGGAACGAGCAGTACTTC. The encoded protein is CASSQDPGTGNEQYF.

The chain employs TRBV10-3 and TRBJ1-2, with D hard to call. From germline, CDR1 is ENHRY and CDR2 SYGVKD. The CDR3 has 14 amino acids. V was trimmed by 0 bases and J by 6 bases, leaving 11 bases between them. Written as DNA, the CDR3 is TGTGCCATCAGTGAGTCAGAAGGGTTTGATGGCTACACCTTC. Its protein product is CAISESEGFDGYTF.

This clone has only one observation. The rearrangement uses TRBV5-1 and TRBJ2-1; 9 bases line up with TRBD1. V lost 1 base, J lost 10 bases, and 6 bases stayed unmatched. CDR1 and CDR2 (germline): SGHRS, YFSETQ. The CDR3 contains 14 residues. DNA of the CDR3: TGCGCCAGCAGCTTGCTAACAGGGGGCGGGGAGCAGTTCTTC. Translation gives CASSLLTGGGEQFF.

J is TRBJ1-2 and V is TRBV4-3; tentatively, D is TRBD1 (6 bases). This CDR3 is built from 15 residues. Trimming removed 6 bases at V and 0 bases at J, with 14 bases between. Germline lookup yields CDR1 LGHNA and CDR2 YSLEER. The CDR3 reads CASSFGTLSNYGYTF. The CDR3 nucleotides are TGCGCCAGCAGTTTCGGGACACTTTCTAACTATGGCTACACCTTC.

The chain has TRBV6-6 and TRBJ1-1; a possible D gene is TRBD1 (6 bases). The CDR3 extends over 14 amino acids. Between the trimmed V and J ends, which lost 2 bases and 7 bases, there was a span of 14 bases. Germline-derived CDR1 and CDR2 are MNHNY and SVGAGI (reference sequence). The CDR3 reads CASSYAIETGEAFF. The CDR3, as DNA: TGTGCCAGCAGTTACGCGATCGAGACAGGTGAAGCTTTCTTT.

The J gene is TRBJ1-2, the V gene TRBV27, with 7 nucleotides matching TRBD1. The CDR3 runs to 14 residues. CDR1 and CDR2 from the germline V gene are MNHEY and SMNVEV (reference sequence). The V gene end was trimmed by 6 bases and the J gene end by 0 bases; junction bases not matched to a gene: 4. CDR3 amino acids: CASRGTATNYGYTF. The CDR3 nucleotides read TGTGCCAGCAGAGGGACAGCTACTAACTATGGCTACACCTTC.

The J gene is TRBJ2-7, the V gene TRBV14; 9 bases match TRBD1. Per germline, CDR1 SGHDN and CDR2 FVKESK. There are 16 residues in the CDR3. J gave up 4 bases and V 4 bases, and 11 bases lay outside the gene matches. Here the CDR3 DNA reads TGTGCCAGCAGCCCCCAGCCGGGACAGGGTCTGTACGAGCAGTACTTC. Translation gives CASSPQPGQGLYEQYF.

This clone was picked up one time. The V call is TRBV27, the J call TRBJ1-4; no clear D gene. Germline lookup yields CDR1 MNHEY and CDR2 SMNVEV (reference sequence). V lost 3 bases to trimming and J lost 3 bases, with 8 bases between them. The CDR3 extends over 14 amino acids. The CDR3 DNA is TGTGCCAGCAGTTTTTTCACCTCTAATGAAAAACTGTTTTTT. Its protein is CASSFFTSNEKLFF.